This T cell receptor beta chain derives from a study of cytomegalovirus exposure and HLA in healthy donors (dated by TCRdb to between 2016 and 2019). Looking at the study overall: An earlier analysis of about 530 of the donors reported about 280 Gb of sequence data and 117 million unique TCR beta sequences obtained from 150 million to 200 million T cells. An early release that covered about 600 HLA-typed donors contained about 300 gigabases of sequencing data and 80 million or so unique TCR sequences. Of the approximately 400 genotyped donors, approximately 83% fell in the genetic ancestry cluster associated with self-reported Caucasian donors. The study aimed to test whether signatures of past pathogen exposure could be identified by cataloging public T cell receptors. The study profiled the T cell repertoires of under 850 subjects by immunosequencing and related them to cytomegalovirus serostatus. In addition to the first cohort of around 670 subjects, a separate validation cohort of about 120 different subjects was used. High-throughput TCR immunosequencing, statistical association of individual TCRs with disease status, and machine learning were combined to predict cytomegalovirus infection status. In a later analysis, previously published TCR beta repertoires from several hundred donors were re-analyzed and high-resolution HLA genotyping was added so that TCR occurrence patterns could be studied. Rather than using new phenotypic data, the later analysis identified candidate immune exposures from TCR beta sequences and from how often those sequences occurred across donors. To decide whether each TCR beta V gene segment behaved as functional or pseudogenic, an earlier analysis of fewer than 750 of the donors relied on high-throughput TCR beta sequencing. Alongside the repertoire data, information on donor age, sex, ethnicity and CMV serostatus was compiled. Genome-wide SNP genotypes for about 55% of the 666 donors were used in a later genetic analysis, which treated that subset as a discovery cohort. All discovery cohort repertoires had been generated using a single sequencing platform. Class I and class II HLA loci were covered by the typing at four-digit resolution. The number of donors typed differed by locus, with about 629-630 for A, B, C, DRB1 and DQB1, over 500 for DQA1, nearly 610 for DPA1, and under 490 for DPB1. Several DR-DQ haplotypes were treated as single units for association and clustering because of strong linkage in the cohort. Among approximately 370 genotyped donors of the cohort, an average of around 240,000 unique TCR beta nucleotide sequences was sequenced per donor, of which roughly 18% were non-productive. Study-level results and caveats: The classifier was reported to diagnose cytomegalovirus status with high specificity and sensitivity in both the original cohort and the validation cohort. For the cohort, immune exposure information was limited to CMV serostatus. An association between a missense DCLRE1C variant and V-gene and J-gene trimming of TCR beta chains was found in a later genetic analysis and replicated in an independent cohort. Several of the top co-occurrence clusters appeared to be linked to parvovirus B19, influenza, CMV and Epstein-Barr virus, according to a later analysis. A later genetic analysis reported fewer N-insertions in productive TCRs among donors in an Asian-associated ancestry cluster than the roughly 650-donor mean. In a later analysis, HLA-associated TCR beta chains showed more clonal expansion and lower generation probabilities than non-associated chains that were equally common. It was suggested by the authors that the approach could potentially be generalized to other disease states and immunological phenotypes. At a false discovery rate of 0.05, a later analysis linked under 20,000 TCR beta sequences to specific HLA alleles. A later analysis found that TCR association rates varied across HLA loci, with DRB1 alleles showing the most associated TCRs and HLA-C alleles the fewest. While some public TCRs were present in many individuals, most TCR sequences turned up only very rarely across donors. Because the 87-base-pair reads could not distinguish some IMGT-functional V segments, including TRBV6-2 and TRBV6-3, those segments were excluded. When HLA alleles, especially DR and DQ, strongly co-occurred, attributing TCR associations to individual alleles was difficult. Because counts were too low, seventeen rarely observed V segments, including chromosome 9 orphons, were excluded from the earlier analysis of around 590 of the donors. Because HLA typing was missing for some donors at each locus, association tests included only the typed subset. A later analysis found that most CMV-associated TCR beta chains appeared HLA-restricted, with HLA associations seemingly driven largely by CMV exposure. A total of 150 to 200 TCR beta chains were listed by the study as associated with cytomegalovirus. Linkage disequilibrium might explain the correlated functional status among segregating V segments, but an unknown experimental factor could not be excluded. A few of the identified cytomegalovirus-associated TCR beta chains were confirmed in vitro to be specific for cytomegalovirus antigens. Presence/absence analyses assumed roughly uniform sequencing depth across donors, an assumption that may not hold. An earlier analysis of several hundred of the donors showed that most TCR beta V segments appeared in productive rearrangements either about 87% or about 30% of the time, which broadly matched IMGT annotations. A further reported finding was that TCR beta sequences accurately predicted the HLA-A and HLA-B alleles for most subjects in the first cohort. This cohort had only TCR beta chains sequenced, and the lack of alpha or paired-chain data limited which features could be detected. The sequencing pipeline was judged likely to have produced a cluster of highly shared sequence variants as a technical artifact.

To prepare the library, the immunoSEQ multiplex PCR assay was applied. For the multiplex PCR, a mixture combining 60 forward primers for TCR Vbeta segments and 13 reverse primers for TCR Jbeta segments was used. A multiplex PCR assay on genomic DNA amplified the CDR3 region of rearranged TCR beta genes. The Illumina HiSeq System was used to sequence the amplified TCR beta libraries as 87-base-pair reads. The study's own analysis went as follows. A later analysis counted tens of millions of unique TCR beta chains across the 650 to 800 repertoires, and around 9.9 million of these chains were shared by at least two donors. A nearest-neighbor algorithm error-corrected the raw reads and collapsed the reads into unique sequences, merging closely related sequences to remove PCR and sequencing errors. Alignment of CDR3 sequences to IMGT reference sequences was used to assign V, D and J gene segments. For a sequence to be retained, a match of at least six nucleotides to both a V gene segment and a J gene segment was required. A rearrangement was called productive if the CDR3 had no stop codons and remained in frame with V and J, and every other rearrangement was called non-productive. CDR3 was defined by IMGT convention, running from the second conserved V-encoded cysteine to the conserved J-encoded phenylalanine. Sequences without an unambiguous match to a single V gene segment were excluded from the earlier analysis of about 640 of the donors. An earlier analysis of 500 to 600 of the donors classified V segments as functional when productive rearrangements were above 56.7% and as segregating when the standard deviation between donors was above 5%. A statistical classification framework was built for diagnosing cytomegalovirus status from the catalog of TCR beta chain sequences. In a later analysis, V and J genes were assigned by comparing TCR nucleotide sequences against IMGT/GENE-DB human TR gene sequences. The TCRdist pipeline was used in a later analysis to assign CDR3 sequences and most-parsimonious VDJ recombination scenarios. In a later analysis, every TCR beta chain was defined by the combination of its CDR3 amino acid sequence and its V-gene family, and reads without a unique V-gene family were dropped. A later analysis removed 550 to 700 highly shared, low-generation-probability nucleotide sequences to deal with suspected cross-contamination and a sequencing artifact. In a later analysis, a clonal expansion index was calculated for each public chain from normalized within-repertoire ranks of inferred template counts. In a later analysis, generation probabilities were computed with a VDJ recombination model fitted to out-of-frame rearrangements, and the resulting probabilities were checked against IGoR. A later analysis scored TCR-TCR, TCR-HLA and TCR-CMV co-occurrence with hypergeometric tests, applying a repertoire-size bias correction to TCR pairs. In a later analysis, false discovery rates were estimated by permuting HLA or CMV assignments 20 times. A later analysis grouped co-occurring TCRs with DBSCAN, adding TCRdist sequence similarity when clustering within HLA-allele-positive subsets. Repertoires with fewer than 30,000 or more than 120,000 public chains were left out of co-occurrence clustering, as were about 5 repertoires with anomalous nucleotide sharing. TCRdb re-hosts the immuneACCESS table, in-frame sequences only. Its copies lack some clones; in the studies checked, an unresolved V gene accounts for under half of them, and the cause for the rest is not known. V and J calls and clone size follow that table, whereas D and trimming were derived from the DNA. The sample table contains approximately 65,000 clones; only one count was recorded for about two thirds of them. The ten most abundant clones make up roughly 17% of the sample.

The CDR1 and CDR2 encoded by the germline V gene are SGHTS and YDEGEE. Inclusive of the bounding cysteine and phenylalanine, the CDR3 is 15 residues long. Here the CDR3 DNA is all that survives: 45 bases in frame from base 1. Compared with germline, V lacks 2 bases and J lacks 4 bases; bases without a gene match: 6. The cohort comprised 670 or so healthy bone marrow donors. Cohort members were all nominally healthy when sampled, although unrecorded immune exposures were likely present. The donor was CMV seropositive and belonged to the group of 250 to 300 seropositive cohort members. A peripheral blood sample was collected from each donor, and TCR beta sequencing was performed on peripheral blood mononuclear cells. The Qiagen DNeasy Blood Extraction Kit was used to extract genomic DNA from the blood cell samples. This clone was seen only a few times. Its recognized antigen is unknown. The record has no base qualities; no much larger clone is one base away.

Sequencing was performed on PBMCs. The origin of this receptor is a man aged 40-55 years in good health and CMV-seropositive. The V and J segments used are TRBV5-8 and TRBJ1-5, and 7 bases in between align with TRBD1. DNA sequence: TGTGCCAGCAGCTTCACAGGGGCTCGGAATCAGCCCCAGCATTTT. Translated, this gives CASSFTGARNQPQHF.